This T cell receptor (beta chain) was obtained from a study of T-cell reconstitution after alpha-beta-depleted transplantation in children. Study observations and caveats: Several hundred expanded graft clones reportedly supplied alpha-beta T cells about two months after transplant. At the one-year point after transplant, T-cell counts and TCRbeta diversity were found to come mostly from T cells that had been newly produced. TCRbeta diversity was high at day 60 in some patients (a result of surviving recipient T cells and thymic progenitors).

The germline V and J ends were trimmed by 0 bases and 5 bases, with 7 bases remaining between them. The CDR3 has 13 amino acids. Germline CDR1 is LGHNA and CDR2 is YSLEER. Comments on this clonotype: The antigen remains unidentified.

The TCRbeta library incorporated unique molecular identifiers. TCRdb reprocessed the PCR reads via MiXCR and lists one record per CDR3 protein. The sample holds roughly 350,000 distinct CDR3 sequences; about 16% are singletons and the top ten take approximately 44%. This clonotype was sampled from a male patient under 10 years old who had a stem cell transplant for acute lymphoblastic leukemia, so the T cells may come from the graft donor. The sequencing used PBMCs, mostly from graft donor cells, collected 360 days after TCRalphabeta/CD19-depleted stem cell transplant. The genes are TRBV4-3 and TRBJ2-5; D not resolved. DNA of the CDR3: TGCGCCAGCAGCCAAGAGACATGGGAGACCCAGTACTTC. Translated, it gives CASSQETWETQYF.